Given below is one T cell receptor (beta chain) in context. The data were obtained in a study of OX40 agonist ivuxolimab in advanced cancers. About the study: Previous treatment with anti-PD-1, anti-PD-L1 or anti-CTLA-4 therapy was allowed; about 40% had received some.

The data were produced by immunoSEQ multiplex PCR, yet TCRdb's version contains in-frame clones alone and is incomplete. The table shows 8,000 to 10,000 clones, with around 71% occurring only once. The receptor comes from an adult with an advanced solid tumor such as melanoma, head and neck, liver or kidney cancer. The material sequenced was CD4+ or CD8+ T cells sorted from blood, taken in a trial of the OX40 agonist ivuxolimab.

The chain's CDR3 is CASSEAGHTEAFF. In DNA form, the CDR3 reads TGTGCCAGCAGTGAAGCGGGACACACTGAAGCTTTCTTT. The V and J genes are TRBV6-1 and TRBJ1-1; maybe TRBD1 (5 bases). Looked up from germline, CDR1 is MNHNS and CDR2 is SASEGT. Trimming cost V 0 bases and J 3 bases, with 5 bases left between them. This CDR3 spans 13 amino acids.